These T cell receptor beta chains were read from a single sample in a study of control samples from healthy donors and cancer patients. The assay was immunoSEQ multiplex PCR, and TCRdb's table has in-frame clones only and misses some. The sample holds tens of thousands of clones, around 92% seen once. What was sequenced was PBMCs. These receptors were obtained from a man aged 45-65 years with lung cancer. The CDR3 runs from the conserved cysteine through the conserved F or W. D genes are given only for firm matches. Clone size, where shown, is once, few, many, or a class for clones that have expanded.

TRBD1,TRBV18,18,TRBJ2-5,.,TGTGCCAGCTCACCACCGACAGGGGGGGGCCTGGAACAAGAGACCCAGTACTTC,CASSPPTGGGLEQETQYF
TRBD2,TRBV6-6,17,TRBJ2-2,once,TGTGCCAGCAGTCCCCTCGGGGCGGGGGGCGTCACCGGGGAGCTGTTTTTT,CASSPLGAGGVTGELFF
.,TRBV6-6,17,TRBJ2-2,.,TGTGCCAGCAGTCCGCTAATTAGGGCTGGGAACACCGGGGAGCTGTTTTTT,CASSPLIRAGNTGELFF
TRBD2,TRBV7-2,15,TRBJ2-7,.,TGTGCCAGCAGGCAACCGGCGGGGGGCGTCTACGAGCAGTACTTC,CASRQPAGGVYEQYF
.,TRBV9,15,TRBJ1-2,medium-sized,TGTGCCAGCAGCGTAGAGGGCCGATCTAACTATGGCTACACCTTC,CASSVEGRSNYGYTF
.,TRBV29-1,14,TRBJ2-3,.,TGCAGCGTTGAACGGGGGCAGGGGGCAGATACGCAGTATTTT,CSVERGQGADTQYF
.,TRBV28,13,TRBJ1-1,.,TGTGCCAGCAGCTACAGCGTGAACACTGAAGCTTTCTTT,CASSYSVNTEAFF
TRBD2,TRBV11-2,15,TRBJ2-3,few,TGTGCCAGCAGCTTGGGGGGGTCTAGCACAGATACGCAGTATTTT,CASSLGGSSTDTQYF
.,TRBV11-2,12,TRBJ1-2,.,TGTGCCAGCAGCCCCCAAGGGGGACTGAGATCCTTC,CASSPQGGLRSF
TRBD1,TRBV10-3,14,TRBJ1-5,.,TGTGCCGTGAGAGACAGGGATAGCAATCAGCCCCAGCATTTT,CAVRDRDSNQPQHF
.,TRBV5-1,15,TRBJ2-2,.,TGCGCCAGCAGCCCGCGGACGGTGAACACCGGGGAGCTGTTTTTT,CASSPRTVNTGELFF
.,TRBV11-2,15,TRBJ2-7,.,TGTGCCAGCAGCACAGCCGGGCCCAGTCTCTACGAGCAGTACTTC,CASSTAGPSLYEQYF
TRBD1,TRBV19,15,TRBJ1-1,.,TGTGCCAGTAGTATTTTCGGACAGGAGAACACTGAAGCTTTCTTT,CASSIFGQENTEAFF
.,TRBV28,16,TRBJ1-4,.,TGTGCCAGCAGTTTATCGTCTGGGGGGGAGAGGGAAAAACTGTTTTTT,CASSLSSGGEREKLFF
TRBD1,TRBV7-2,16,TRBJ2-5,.,TGTGCCAGCAGCTTAAGGGACAGTAAGTTCCAAGAGACCCAGTACTTC,CASSLRDSKFQETQYF
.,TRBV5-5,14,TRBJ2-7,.,TGTGCCAGCAGCTTACGCGCAGAATCCTACGAGCAGTACTTC,CASSLRAESYEQYF
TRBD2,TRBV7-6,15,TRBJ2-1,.,TGTGCCAGCAGCTATAGCGGGGGGACCTACAATGAGCAGTTCTTC,CASSYSGGTYNEQFF
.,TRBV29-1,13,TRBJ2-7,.,TGCAGCGTTGCGGATAGGAGCTCCTACGAGCAGTACTTC,CSVADRSSYEQYF
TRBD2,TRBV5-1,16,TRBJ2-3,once,TGCGCCAGCAGCCCGGCGGCGGGGGGGGGCACAGATACGCAGTATTTT,CASSPAAGGGTDTQYF
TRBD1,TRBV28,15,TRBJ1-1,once,TGTGCCAGCAGTTTATATCCGGGACAGGGGTCTAAAGCTTTCTTT,CASSLYPGQGSKAFF
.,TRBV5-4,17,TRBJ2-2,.,TGTGCCAGCAGCCCTACTTCCGGGACCACGAACACCGGGGAGCTGTTTTTT,CASSPTSGTTNTGELFF
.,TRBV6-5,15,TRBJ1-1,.,TGTGCCAGCAGTTACGTTGGGGGCGCTCAAACTGAAGCTTTCTTT,CASSYVGGAQTEAFF
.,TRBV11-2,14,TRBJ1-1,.,TGTGCCAGCAGCTTAGCTGGGGGGGACACTGAAGCTTTCTTT,CASSLAGGDTEAFF
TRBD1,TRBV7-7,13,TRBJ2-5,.,TGTGCTAGCAGCTTACAGGGGGACGGGACCCAGTACTTC,CASSLQGDGTQYF
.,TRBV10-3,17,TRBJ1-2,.,TGTGCCATCAGTGAGTCGCGGGCGGGTTTGAATGATTATGGCTACACCTTC,CAISESRAGLNDYGYTF
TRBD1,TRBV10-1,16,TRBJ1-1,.,TGCGCCAGCAGTGCCCCAAAGGACAGGTTTGGCACTGAAGCTTTCTTT,CASSAPKDRFGTEAFF
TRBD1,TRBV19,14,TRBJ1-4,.,TGTGCCAGTACCGCGGACAGGGAAGGTGAAAAACTGTTTTTT,CASTADREGEKLFF
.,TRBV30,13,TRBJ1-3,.,TGTGCCTGGAATATATTATCTGGAAACACCATATATTTT,CAWNILSGNTIYF
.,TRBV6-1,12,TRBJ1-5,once,TGTGCCAGCAGTGAACTCCCTCAGCCCCAGCATTTT,CASSELPQPQHF
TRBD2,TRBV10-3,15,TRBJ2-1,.,TGTGCCATCAGTGAAACTAGCGGGGGGGCTTGGGAGCAGTTCTTC,CAISETSGGAWEQFF
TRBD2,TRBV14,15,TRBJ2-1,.,TGTGCCAGCAGCTGGGGTAGCGGGGGCTCAAATGAGCAGTTCTTC,CASSWGSGGSNEQFF
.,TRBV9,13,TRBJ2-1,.,TGTGCCAGCAGCGGGACGGACTACAATGAGCAGTTCTTC,CASSGTDYNEQFF
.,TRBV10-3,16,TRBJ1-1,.,TGTGCCATCAGTCCTCGAGGAGGGTCGGGCGACACTGAAGCTTTCTTT,CAISPRGGSGDTEAFF
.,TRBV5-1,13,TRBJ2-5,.,TGCGCCAGCAGCTGGGGACGCCTGGAGACCCAGTACTTC,CASSWGRLETQYF
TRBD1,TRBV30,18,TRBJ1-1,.,TGTGCCTGGAGAAAACCCCCGGGACAGGTGGGGATGAACACTGAAGCTTTCTTT,CAWRKPPGQVGMNTEAFF
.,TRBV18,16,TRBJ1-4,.,TGTGCCAGCTCACCACCGTACATCCAGGGACATGAAAAACTGTTTTTT,CASSPPYIQGHEKLFF
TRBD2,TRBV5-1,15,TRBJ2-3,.,TGCGCCAGCAGGGAGCGGGGGGACCGCACAGATACGCAGTATTTT,CASRERGDRTDTQYF
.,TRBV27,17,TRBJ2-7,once,TGTGCCAGCAGCCCCCGACAGTGGGACTTGGGATCCTACGAGCAGTACTTC,CASSPRQWDLGSYEQYF
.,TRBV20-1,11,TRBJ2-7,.,TGCAGTGCTAGCCGGGGTGCCGAGCAGTACTTC,CSASRGAEQYF
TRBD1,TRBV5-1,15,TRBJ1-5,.,TGCGCCAGCAGCTTGGCTGGGACAGGGGATCAGCCCCAGCATTTT,CASSLAGTGDQPQHF
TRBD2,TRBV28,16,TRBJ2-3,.,TGTGCCAGCAGTTCGGGACTACGGGGACGCACAGATACGCAGTATTTT,CASSSGLRGRTDTQYF
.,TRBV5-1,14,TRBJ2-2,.,TGCGCCAGCAGCTTGGAGTCAAACACCGGGGAGCTGTTTTTT,CASSLESNTGELFF
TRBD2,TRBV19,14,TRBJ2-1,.,TGTGCCAGTACTGTAGCGGGGGGGTTTTATGAGCAGTTCTTC,CASTVAGGFYEQFF
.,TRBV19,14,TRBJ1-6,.,TGTGCCATCTCCCGGGACACGACAAATTCACCCCTCCACTTT,CAISRDTTNSPLHF
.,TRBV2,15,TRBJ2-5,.,TGTGCCAGCAGGCCCAGACAACAAGCCTGGGAGACCCAGTACTTC,CASRPRQQAWETQYF
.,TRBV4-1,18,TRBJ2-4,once,TGCGCCAGCAGCCAAGATACCCCCTCCCGTGGGACCAAAAACATTCAGTACTTC,CASSQDTPSRGTKNIQYF
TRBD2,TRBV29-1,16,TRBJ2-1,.,TGCAGCGTTGAAGATAGGGTAGCGGGGGGGTTCGATGAGCAGTTCTTC,CSVEDRVAGGFDEQFF
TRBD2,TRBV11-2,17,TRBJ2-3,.,TGTGCCAGCAGCCCCGGGACTAGCTCTGGGGATGGGGATACGCAGTATTTT,CASSPGTSSGDGDTQYF
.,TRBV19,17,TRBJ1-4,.,.,CASSIFGPGRGNEKLFF
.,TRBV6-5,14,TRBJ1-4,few,TGTGCCAGCAGACATCAGATTACCGGTGAAAAACTGTTTTTT,CASRHQITGEKLFF